The following is a TCR beta chain sequence with its context. One end of the junction varies from germline; a read error may be responsible. The data originate from a study of T cells in Graves' hyperthyroidism and ophthalmopathy. TCR beta CDR3 region amplification was performed from RNA transcripts. Researchers ran a first-round RT-PCR on the TCR CDR3 using the HTBI primer set. Each CDR3 protein is one row after TCRdb ran MiXCR on the multiplex PCR reads. The sample records 300,000 to 350,000 distinct CDR3 sequences, approximately 15% being singletons. The CDR3 has 11 residues. Germline values: CDR1 SNHLY, CDR2 FYNNEI. Patients counted as stable if ophthalmopathy did not develop within 18 months.

This clonotype was sampled from a woman aged 25-40 years with Graves' hyperthyroidism. This chain connects TRBV2 to TRBJ1-1, with a weak D call TRBD1 (6 bases). Sequenced: blood. CDR3 residues: CAGGAARTPLF. The CDR3 DNA sequence: TGTGCGGGGGGGGCAGCCCGGACCCCCCTCTTT.